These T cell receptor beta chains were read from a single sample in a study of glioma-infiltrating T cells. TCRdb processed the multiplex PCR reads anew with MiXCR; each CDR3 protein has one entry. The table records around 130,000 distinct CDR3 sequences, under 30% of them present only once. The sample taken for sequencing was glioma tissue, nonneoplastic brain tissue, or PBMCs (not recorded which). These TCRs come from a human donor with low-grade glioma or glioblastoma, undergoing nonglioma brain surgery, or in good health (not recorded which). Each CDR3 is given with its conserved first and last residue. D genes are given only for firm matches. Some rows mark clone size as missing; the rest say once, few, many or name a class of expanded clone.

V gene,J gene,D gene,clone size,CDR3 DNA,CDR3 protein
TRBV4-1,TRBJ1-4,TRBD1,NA,TGCGCCAGCAGCCAATATTCCGGGACAGGGGGCGAGGAAAAACTGTTTTTT,CASSQYSGTGGEEKLFF
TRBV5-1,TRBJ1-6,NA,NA,TGCGCCAGCAGCTCGACTCAGGATTCACCCCTCCACTTT,CASSSTQDSPLHF
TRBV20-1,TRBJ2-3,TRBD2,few,TGCAGTGCCCGAAGGGGTACTAGCGGCACAGATACGCAGTATTTT,CSARRGTSGTDTQYF
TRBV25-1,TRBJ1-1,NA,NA,TGTGCCAGCAGCGTGAACCGGGCACCGAACACTGAAGCTTTCTTT,CASSVNRAPNTEAFF
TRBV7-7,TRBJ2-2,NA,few,TGTGCCAGCAGGGCGCCGGGGATACGGGACGGGGAGCTGTTTTTT,CASRAPGIRDGELFF
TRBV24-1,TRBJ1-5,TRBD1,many,TGTGCCACCAGTGGGAGGACAGGGGGCACTCAGCCCCAGCATTTT,CATSGRTGGTQPQHF
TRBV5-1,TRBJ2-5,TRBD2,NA,TGCGCCAGCAGCTCCCGAATTGGGACTAGCACAGAGACCCAGTACTTC,CASSSRIGTSTETQYF
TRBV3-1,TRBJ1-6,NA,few,TGTGCCAGCAGCCAGCGACTGTATAATTCACCCCTCCACTTT,CASSQRLYNSPLHF
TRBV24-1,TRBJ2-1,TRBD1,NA,TGTGCCACCAGTGATTCCGGGACAGGGGGACGCAGTGAGCAGTTCTTC,CATSDSGTGGRSEQFF
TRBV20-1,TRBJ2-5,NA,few,TGCAGTGCTAGGGACAGAGAGGAGACCCAGTACTTC,CSARDREETQYF
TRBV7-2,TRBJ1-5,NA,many,TGTGCCAGCAGCATTGACTCTAGCAATCAGCCCCAGCATTTT,CASSIDSSNQPQHF
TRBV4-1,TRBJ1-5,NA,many,TGCGCCAGCAGCCTCCTTAAGGCAGGGTCTCCCCAGCATTTT,CASSLLKAGSPQHF
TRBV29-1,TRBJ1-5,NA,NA,TGCAGCGTTGGGGGTTTTAGCAATCAGCCCCAGCATTTT,CSVGGFSNQPQHF
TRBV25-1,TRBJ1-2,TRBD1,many,TGTGCCAGCAGTCCGCACAGGGGCTATGGCTACACCTTC,CASSPHRGYGYTF
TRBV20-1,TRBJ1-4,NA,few,TGCAGTGCTAGAGATGGGGGTCCCGCAACTAATGAAAAACTGTTTTTT,CSARDGGPATNEKLFF
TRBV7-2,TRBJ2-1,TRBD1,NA,TGTGCCAGCAGCTTAGTGGGGACAGGGTTTCGCGAGCAGTTCTTC,CASSLVGTGFREQFF